This paragraph covers one T cell receptor (beta chain) sequence. Its antigen is unidentified. An end of the junction does not agree with germline; a read error may underlie this. In the source study's methods: Clinicopathological groups of papillary thyroid cancer showed CDR3 differences that were used to build a distant-metastasis classifier. Using MiXCR, TCRdb re-called clones from the PCR reads. These V and J calls originate from TCRdb's pipeline instead of the authors' own analysis. The sample shows 40,000 or so clones, approximately 12% of them seen only once. These data originate in a study of metastatic and nonmetastatic thyroid tumors. Study-level points and caveats: The study reportedly found significantly higher TCR beta diversity in malignant thyroid tumors than benign nodules, in blood and tumor.

Germline loops: CDR1 LNHDA, CDR2 SQIVND (reference sequence). CDR3 size: 13 residues. Patients had received no treatment of any kind before thyroid surgery. Source material: blood. The source is a female donor with papillary thyroid cancer or a benign thyroid nodule (not recorded which). Some clones in this sample may be carry-over from other donors' samples. V and J are TRBV19 and TRBJ1-1, with no clear D. The CDR3 bases are TGTCCCAGTTCAGTCGTCCCTGTGACTGAAGCTTTCTTT. Translated, it gives CPSSVVPVTEAFF. The whole variable domain, filled in from reference TRBV19 and TRBJ1-1, reads DGGITQSPKYLFRKEGQNVTLSCEQNLNHDAMYWYRQDPGQGLRLIYYSQIVNDFQKGDIAEGYSVSREKKESFPLTVTSAQKNPTAFYLCPSSVVPVTEAFFGQGTRLTVV.